The 15 T cell receptor beta chains given below trace back to one sample, sequenced in a study of T cell responses to AZD1222 COVID-19 vaccine. Sequencing was performed with immunoSEQ multiplex PCR; in TCRdb, only in-frame clones are kept and a portion is missing. The sample has hundreds of thousands of clones; roughly 93% are singletons. Here the sequenced sample was peripheral blood, taken 28 days after the second AZD1222 dose. Receptor source: an adult who received the AZD1222 COVID-19 vaccine.

A single count supports this clone. The rearrangement links TRBV11-2 to TRBJ2-2; perhaps TRBD1 as D (6 bases). CDR1 is SGHAT, CDR2 FQNNGV, per germline. Trimming took off 5 bases at V and 4 bases at J, with 14 bases between the two ends. CDR3 length: 15 residues. The CDR3 DNA sequence: TGTGCCAGCAGCCCCATACAGGGAGCCACCGGGGAGCTGTTTTTT. This codes for CASSPIQGATGELFF.

The rearrangement links TRBV27 to TRBJ2-7, with D possibly being TRBD1 or TRBD2 (5 bases each). Germline loops: CDR1 MNHEY, CDR2 SMNVEV (reference sequence). Between the trimmed V and J ends, which lost 4 bases and 4 bases, there was a span of 17 bases. CDR3 size: 15 residues. CDR3 sequence reads: CASSSSGRGVYEQYF. In DNA, the CDR3 is TGTGCCAGCAGTTCCTCCGGACGAGGGGTGTACGAGCAGTACTTC.

The chain uses TRBV6-5 and TRBJ2-7; a possible D gene is TRBD2 (6 bases). V lost 2 bases, J lost 6 bases, and 14 bases lay in between. Germline V gene sequence: CDR1 MNHEY, CDR2 SVGAGI. The CDR3 is 14 amino acids. CDR3 loop: CASSYTGLRGEQYF. In DNA form, the CDR3 reads TGTGCCAGCAGTTACACAGGACTACGGGGCGAGCAGTACTTC.

CDR3 sequence (DNA): TGTGCCAGCAGTCACCCCAGCGGGAGTAACACCGGGGAGCTGTTTTTT. Protein: CASSHPSGSNTGELFF. J is TRBJ2-2 and V is TRBV6-2 or TRBV6-3, with 8 bases lining up with TRBD2. Germline V lookup: CDR1 MNHEY, CDR2 SVGEGT. The J segment lost 2 bases and the V segment lost 5 bases, leaving 7 bases of the junction unmatched. The CDR3 extends over 16 amino acids.

The chain recombines TRBV19 with TRBJ1-5; D is possibly TRBD1 (5 bases). The CDR3 runs 16 residues. Trimming stripped 7 bases from V and 0 bases from J, with 16 bases between. Germline CDR1 reads LNHDA; CDR2 reads SQIVND (reference sequence). CDR3: CASTHDRGYSNQPQHF. The CDR3 DNA is TGTGCCAGTACTCATGACAGAGGCTATAGCAATCAGCCCCAGCATTTT.

J is TRBJ1-5 and V is TRBV28, with a weak D call TRBD1 (5 bases). From germline, CDR1 is MDHEN and CDR2 SYDVKM. This CDR3 is built from 15 residues. Trimming removed 10 bases from V and 4 bases from J, with 20 bases in between. Here the CDR3 reads CATETMGQINQPQHF. CDR3 DNA: TGTGCCACCGAAACAATGGGGCAGATAAATCAGCCCCAGCATTTT.

The chain carries TRBV27 and TRBJ1-5; possible D gene TRBD1, 5 bases. Germline lookup yields CDR1 MNHEY and CDR2 SMNVEV (reference sequence). V was pared by 5 bases and J by 2 bases, with 13 bases between. The CDR3 has 15 amino acids. DNA for the CDR3: TGTGCCAGCAGTACCGGAGGGGCTGGCAATCAGCCCCAGCATTTT. Translation gives CASSTGGAGNQPQHF.

The chain uses TRBV19 and TRBJ1-1; D might be TRBD1 (6 bases). Trimming removed 6 bases from V and 3 bases from J, with 8 bases in between. The CDR3 has 12 amino acids. The germline CDR1 and CDR2 sequences are LNHDA and SQIVND (reference sequence). The CDR3 loop reads CASSRGYTEAFF. The DNA for the CDR3 is TGTGCCAGTAGCAGGGGTTACACTGAAGCTTTCTTT.

This chain links TRBV7-9 with TRBJ1-1; the D gene is possibly TRBD1 (6 bases). Trimming removed 0 bases at V and 2 bases at J, with 13 bases between. The germline gives CDR1 SEHNR, CDR2 FQNEAQ (reference sequence). The length of the CDR3 is 16 residues. The CDR3 nucleotides are TGTGCCAGCAGCTTAGCCGGGGCAGGGGCTAACACTGAAGCTTTCTTT. Translated: CASSLAGAGANTEAFF. The whole variable domain, filled in from reference TRBV7-9 and TRBJ1-1, reads DTGVSQNPRHKITKRGQNVTFRCDPISEHNRLYWYRQTLGQGPEFLTYFQNEAQLEKSRLLSDRFSAERPKGSFSTLEIQRTEQGDSAMYLCASSLAGAGANTEAFFGQGTRLTVV.

The chain uses TRBV11-2 and TRBJ2-3; weak D call: TRBD2 (5 bases). The CDR3 runs 15 residues. V was trimmed by 4 bases and J by 2 bases, leaving 13 bases between them. The germline CDR1 and CDR2 sequences are SGHAT and FQNNGV. Here the CDR3 DNA reads TGTGCCAGCAGCTCTCTTATGGGAGTCACAGATACGCAGTATTTT. Its translation: CASSSLMGVTDTQYF.

The chain couples TRBV18 to TRBJ2-7; D is undetermined. The CDR3 length is 14 residues. The V and J ends lost 3 bases and 2 bases respectively, with 11 bases between them. The germline gives CDR1 KGHSH, CDR2 LQKENI. The CDR3 loop is CASSPSPQTYEQYF. DNA of the CDR3: TGTGCCAGCTCACCGAGTCCTCAGACCTACGAGCAGTACTTC.

The chain recombines TRBV5-4 with TRBJ2-2; D perhaps matches TRBD1 (5 bases). Trimming removed 4 bases at V and 2 bases at J, with 12 bases between. Germline CDR1 SGHNT, CDR2 YYREEE (reference sequence). This CDR3 has 15 residues. Here the CDR3 reads CASSRLGLNTGELFF. CDR3 coding DNA: TGTGCCAGCAGCCGCCTGGGGCTCAACACCGGGGAGCTGTTTTTT.

This chain links TRBV2 with TRBJ2-7; D perhaps matches TRBD1 (5 bases). This CDR3 region has 16 residues. From germline, CDR1 is SNHLY and CDR2 FYNNEI. The V and J ends lost 2 bases and 5 bases respectively, with 19 bases between them. CDR3 residues: CASSETARQGGHEQYF. In nucleotides, the CDR3 is TGTGCCAGCAGTGAAACGGCTAGGCAGGGCGGCCACGAGCAGTACTTC.

A note on this clone: This same CDR3 is encoded by further DNA sequences in the sample. The chain links TRBV5-1 to TRBJ1-1; D uncertain. The CDR3 covers 14 residues. The V end lost 2 bases, the J end lost 0 bases, and 8 bases lay between the germline ends. Germline CDR1 SGHRS, CDR2 YFSETQ. CDR3 loop: CASSFEQLNTEAFF. For the CDR3, the DNA is TGCGCCAGCAGCTTCGAACAGCTGAACACTGAAGCTTTCTTT.

V usage is TRBV21-1 and J usage is TRBJ1-1. TRBV21-1 is a pseudogene locus. The CDR3 has 15 residues. Written as DNA, the CDR3 is TGTGCCAGAACCTCGAGTGAGGACCTGAACACTGAAGCTTTCTTT. This translates into CARTSSEDLNTEAFF.